The entry below gives a single T cell receptor beta chain sequence along with its context. Its antigen is not identified. The data were produced by immunoSEQ multiplex PCR, yet TCRdb's version contains in-frame clones alone and is incomplete. Of roughly 220,000 clones in the sample, about 90% are singletons; the top ten hold 0.8% to 1.2%. The study drew the donors from its roughly 120-subject validation cohort, separate from the approximately 700-subject first cohort. Germline trimming cut 5 bases from V and 5 bases from J; bases unmatched to any gene: 13. The CDR3 has 19 residues. Germline V gene data show CDR1 as SGHTA and CDR2 as FQGNSA. This sample was taken from a study of cytomegalovirus exposure and HLA in healthy donors. Study conclusions and caveats: Cytomegalovirus status was reportedly diagnosed by the classifier with high specificity and sensitivity.

Material for sequencing was PBMCs. This sequence originates from a woman between 18 and 30 years old in good health and CMV-seronegative. This rearrangement joins TRBV7-2 to TRBJ2-1; 15 bases agree with TRBD2. The CDR3 bases are TGTGCCAGCAGCCAAAAGGCCGCAGGACTAGCGGGAGGGCACAATGAGCAGTTCTTC. It yields the protein CASSQKAAGLAGGHNEQFF.